This T cell receptor (beta chain) was obtained from a study of CD8 T cells in Susac syndrome (dated by TCRdb to between 2018 and 2021). Some background on the complete study: Whether CD8+ T cell activation and differentiation in Susac syndrome was antigen driven was tested using repertoire sequencing. CD8+ T cell repertoire clonality was compared between about 12 healthy donors, about 14 Susac syndrome patients and about 15 multiple sclerosis patients. What the research found in general, with its limitations: The study acknowledged that relatively few individuals were included in the TCR sequencing and HLA analysis.

Peripheral blood CD8+ and CD4+ T cells from healthy donors, Susac syndrome patients and multiple sclerosis patients were profiled by high-throughput TCR beta sequencing. Multiple sclerosis controls were treatment-naive patients with stable or active relapsing-remitting disease fulfilling revised McDonald criteria. Bulk CD8+ and CD4+ T cells were purified by magnetic negative isolation, while CD8+ TEMRA cells were enriched using FACS. Blood was drawn into EDTA tubes, processed within 24 hours, and PBMCs were isolated by density gradient centrifugation. PBMCs intended for TCR sequencing were frozen in liquid nitrogen and were later thawed in a 37 degrees C water bath. The sorted or isolated CD4+, CD8+ and CD8+ TEMRA cells had a purity of 90% or higher. RNA was extracted with the RNeasy kit and about 0.5 to 1 ug was reverse transcribed using random hexamers. The immunoSEQ multiplex PCR assay, covering 54 Vbeta and 13 Jbeta segments, was used to amplify TCR beta CDR3 regions. To correct PCR amplification bias, a synthetic template baseline was used for both primer optimization and computational correction. Concerning the study's data processing: Reads were annotated to V, D and J genes per IMGT and analyzed with immunoSEQ Analyzer, keeping only productive sequences. To calculate clonality, Shannon entropy was normalized by log2 of the number of productive unique sequences and then subtracted from one. For each patient and control, public and private clones were evaluated within the 100 most prevalent clones. Susac-specific clones were defined as absent from healthy and MS cohorts, around 1,000 published viral clones and other ImmuneACCESS disease sequences. TCRdb's own reprocessing of the public reads used fastp at Q25 and MiXCR and kept productive beta chains. Every entry covers one CDR3 protein and lists the most common genes and DNA from its rows. These V and J calls derive from TCRdb rather than the authors' analysis. The sample has 100,000 to 150,000 distinct CDR3 sequences on record, 90% to 95% of them singletons. The ten biggest clones cover roughly 0.29% of the sample.

CDR1 MNHNY and CDR2 SVGAGI are derived from the germline V gene (reference sequence). V gives up 2 bases and J gives up 6 bases, and the segment between their germline ends measures 8 bases. The CDR3 runs 13 amino acids, cysteine and phenylalanine included. Just the 39-base CDR3 DNA is kept, in frame starting at base 1. This clonotype has a single count. Its antigen target is currently unknown. Base qualities were left out, and no much larger clone turns up one base away. A single read is weak support. The chain is encoded by TRBV6-6 joined to TRBJ2-1; the D gene assignment is perhaps TRBD1 or TRBD2, with each matching 5 bases. Sequencing was done on a sample of CD8+ T cells from PBMCs. The sequence derives from a human donor with multiple sclerosis. The DNA sequence is TGTGCCAGCAGTTACGGGACGCTCAATGAGCAGTTCTTC. This yields the protein CASSYGTLNEQFF.